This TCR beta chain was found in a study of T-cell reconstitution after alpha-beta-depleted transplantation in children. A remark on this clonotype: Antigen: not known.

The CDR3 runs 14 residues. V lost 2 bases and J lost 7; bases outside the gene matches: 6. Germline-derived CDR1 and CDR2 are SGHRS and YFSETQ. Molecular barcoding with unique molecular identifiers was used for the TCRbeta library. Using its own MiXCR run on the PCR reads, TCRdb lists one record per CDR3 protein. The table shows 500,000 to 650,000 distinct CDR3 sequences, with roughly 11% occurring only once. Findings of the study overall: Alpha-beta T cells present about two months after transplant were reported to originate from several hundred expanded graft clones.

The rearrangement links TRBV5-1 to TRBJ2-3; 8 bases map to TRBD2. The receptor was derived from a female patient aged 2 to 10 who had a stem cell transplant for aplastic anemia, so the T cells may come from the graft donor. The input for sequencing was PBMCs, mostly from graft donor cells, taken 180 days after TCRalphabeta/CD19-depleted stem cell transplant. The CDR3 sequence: CASSFSGSFYTQYF. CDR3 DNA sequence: TGCGCCAGCAGCTTCAGCGGGAGTTTCTATACGCAGTATTTT.